In this sample, the clone carrying this T cell receptor beta chain turned up many times. Its antigen is as yet unknown. The CDR3 has 16 residues. Deletions cut 8 bases from V and 2 bases from J, with 20 bases between. Germline CDR1 SGHAT, CDR2 FQNNGV. This sample was included in a study of T cells in Graves' hyperthyroidism and ophthalmopathy. Study details: The initial diagnosis was the point when peripheral blood was collected, ahead of any treatment. Study-wide results and limits: Blood also contained most expanded thyroid clonotypes above 0.001.

Ophthalmopathy patients all had a Clinical Activity Score of at least 3, a NOSPECS grade of at least 4 and disease under 3 months old. Uncontrolled infection, other autoimmune disease, pregnancy and lactation each barred patients from inclusion. What was amplified from RNA transcripts were TCR beta CDR3 regions. Researchers ran a first-round RT-PCR on the TCR CDR3 using the HTBI primer set. TCRdb re-called the multiplex PCR reads with MiXCR, one entry per CDR3 protein. This sample has about 640,000 distinct CDR3 sequences, with more than 20% found just once. The receptor was isolated from a man younger than 40 with Graves' ophthalmopathy. The chain employs TRBV11-2 and TRBJ2-3, with no clear D. The sequenced sample was blood. CDR3 sequence: CASRPPGRRITDTQYF. CDR3 coding DNA: TGTGCCAGCCGACCCCCCGGACGCAGGATCACAGATACGCAGTATTTT.